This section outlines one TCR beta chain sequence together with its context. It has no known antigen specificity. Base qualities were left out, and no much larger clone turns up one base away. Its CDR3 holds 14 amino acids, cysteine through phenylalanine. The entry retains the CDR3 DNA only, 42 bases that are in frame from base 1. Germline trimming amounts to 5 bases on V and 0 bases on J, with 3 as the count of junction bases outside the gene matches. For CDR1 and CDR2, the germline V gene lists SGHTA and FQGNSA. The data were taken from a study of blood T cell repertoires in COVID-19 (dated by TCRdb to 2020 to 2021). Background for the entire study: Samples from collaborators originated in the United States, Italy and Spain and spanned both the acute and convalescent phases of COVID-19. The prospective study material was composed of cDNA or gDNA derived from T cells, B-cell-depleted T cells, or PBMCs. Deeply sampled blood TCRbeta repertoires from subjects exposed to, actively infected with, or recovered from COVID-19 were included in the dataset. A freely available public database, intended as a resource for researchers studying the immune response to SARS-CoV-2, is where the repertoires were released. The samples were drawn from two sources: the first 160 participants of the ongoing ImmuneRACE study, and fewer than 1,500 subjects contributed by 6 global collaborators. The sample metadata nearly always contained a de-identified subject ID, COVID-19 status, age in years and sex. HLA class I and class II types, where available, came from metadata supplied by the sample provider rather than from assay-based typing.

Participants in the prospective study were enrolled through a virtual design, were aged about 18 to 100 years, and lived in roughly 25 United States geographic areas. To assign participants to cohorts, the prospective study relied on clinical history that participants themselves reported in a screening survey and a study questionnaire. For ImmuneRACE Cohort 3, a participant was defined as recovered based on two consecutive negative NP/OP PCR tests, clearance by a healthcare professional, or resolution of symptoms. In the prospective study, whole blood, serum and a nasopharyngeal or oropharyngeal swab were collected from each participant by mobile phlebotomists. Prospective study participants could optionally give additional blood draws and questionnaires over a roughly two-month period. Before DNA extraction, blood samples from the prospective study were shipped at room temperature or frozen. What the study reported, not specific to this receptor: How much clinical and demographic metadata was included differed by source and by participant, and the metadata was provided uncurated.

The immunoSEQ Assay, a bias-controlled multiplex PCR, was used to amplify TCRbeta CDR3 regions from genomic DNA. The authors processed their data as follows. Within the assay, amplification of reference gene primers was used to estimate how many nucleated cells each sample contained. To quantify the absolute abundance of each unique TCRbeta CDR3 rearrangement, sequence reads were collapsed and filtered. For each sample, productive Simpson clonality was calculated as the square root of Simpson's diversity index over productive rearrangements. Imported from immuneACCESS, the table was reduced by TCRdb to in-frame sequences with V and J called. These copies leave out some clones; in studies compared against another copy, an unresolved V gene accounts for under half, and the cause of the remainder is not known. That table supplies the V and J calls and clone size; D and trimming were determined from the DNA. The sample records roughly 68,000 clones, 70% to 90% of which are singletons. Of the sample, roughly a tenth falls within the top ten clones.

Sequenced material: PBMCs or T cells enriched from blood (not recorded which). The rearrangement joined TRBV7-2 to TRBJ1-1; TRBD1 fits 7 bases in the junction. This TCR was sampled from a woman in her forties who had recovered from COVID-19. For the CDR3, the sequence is CASSPTGVNTEAFF. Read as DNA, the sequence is TGTGCCAGCAGCCCAACAGGGGTGAACACTGAAGCTTTCTTT.